This T cell receptor beta chain was captured in a study of PD-L1 blockade in urothelial cancer. Overall study: Atezolizumab (1,200 mg intravenously every 3 weeks) began around 2014 for patients. Prior chemotherapy regimens per patient numbered 0 to 3.

Spike-ins of synthetic TCR analog templates went into each PCR. Repertoires were generated with immunoSEQ multiplex PCR, while TCRdb's copy carries only in-frame clones and drops some. The sample shows around 33,000 clones, roughly four fifths of them seen only once. The sample holds one count of this clone. The V end lost 2 bases, the J end lost 1 base, and 8 bases lay between the germline ends. Germline values: CDR1 SGHVS, CDR2 FNYEAQ. CDR3 length: 14 amino acids. Time point reported: pretreatment peripheral blood. The receptor's source is a man in his 60s with urothelial cancer. The sample here was PBMCs, taken around atezolizumab (anti-PD-L1) treatment. The genes are TRBV7-6 and TRBJ1-1; no reliable D call. The CDR3 nucleotides read TGTGCCAGCAGCTTAATGGGCCAGAACACTGAAGCTTTCTTT. It specifies CASSLMGQNTEAFF.